Sequencing of this T cell receptor beta chain was carried out in a study of prognosis after radiotherapy for stage I lung cancer (dated by TCRdb to the early 2020s). A note on the overall study: Between April 2018 and early 2019, approximately 20 stage I NSCLC patients were enrolled in Nanjing, China. Image-guided IMRT or VMAT was used to deliver SBRT in 3 to 5 fractions at a biologically effective dose of at least 100 Gy. Fourteen cases involved newly diagnosed primary stage I lung tumors, and several involved oligometastatic NSCLC subsequent to surgical resection of the primary tumor. Approximately 13 patients had adenocarcinoma and about 7 had squamous cell carcinoma as the tumor histology. Every patient was deemed medically inoperable, eleven to twelve because of comorbidities and over five because they refused surgery. Distant metastases were developed by four of the 19 patients after SBRT, at a median of 7 months, whereas no significant progression was observed in the other 15 patients. The study took one blood sample before SBRT and one after SBRT from each of roughly 20 patients and sequenced all 38 samples. The cohort included about a dozen men and roughly 6 women, with a median age of approximately 76 years and a range of roughly 53 to 85 years. Peripheral blood TCR beta repertoires were profiled in stage I NSCLC patients before and after stereotactic body radiotherapy, and the repertoires were related to distant failure. SBRT was not combined with any concurrent therapy in any patient.

Turning to this clonotype: The clone's antigen remains unknown. Base-call qualities are not available, and no considerably larger clone is one nucleotide away.

Two rounds of multiplex PCR were used to amplify the TCR beta CDR3 region from genomic DNA. In the first PCR round, primers specific to each TRBV and TRBJ gene were used, and the primer sequences were filed in Chinese patent CN105087789A. Universal primers were used in the second PCR round. The Roche High Pure PCR Template Preparation Kit was used to extract genomic DNA from frozen PBMCs. Libraries were sequenced paired-end with 151 bp reads on an Illumina HiSeq 3000. As for how the authors treated the data: CutAdapt was used to remove raw reads lacking the multiplex PCR primer sequences. PEAR was used to merge high-quality paired reads into contigs. TRB V, D and J gene segments were assigned to each contig with MiXCR by alignment to reference sequences. CDR3 sequences were clustered by base quality and sequence similarity to remove sequencing errors. Shannon entropy, normalized by the natural log of the productive TCR sequence number, served as the measure of diversity. Clonality was computed as one minus the ratio of Shannon entropy to the natural log of the number of unique clonotypes. The Youden index of ROC curves was used to select progression-free survival cut-offs for repertoire metrics, and analyses were performed in R 3.5.3. TCRdb ran its own pipeline on the public reads, namely fastp trimming at Q25 and MiXCR clone calling, and kept in-frame beta chains. Each record represents a unique CDR3 protein, reported with the most common genes and DNA among its rows. The V and J calls come from TCRdb's annotation, not from the publication. A total of about 12,000 distinct CDR3 sequences appear in this sample, 45% to 60% of them only once. Of the sample, 20% to 25% falls within the top ten clones.

The paper's findings and limits, for the study overall: No adjustment for multiple comparisons was applied to any of the reported P values. Post-SBRT Shannon entropy and its change from baseline were lower in patients who developed distant metastases; baseline Shannon entropy was not associated with metastases. A decrease in unique TCR clone counts was observed after SBRT (median about 10,000 before versus several thousand after; Wilcoxon paired P=0.011). Differences by metastasis status were reportedly seen in TRBV and TRBJ usage frequencies, involving two V genes at baseline and, after SBRT, 9 or 10 V genes and two J genes. No determination of tumor specificity was made for expanded TCR clones. The study was limited by its small cohort and short follow-up, and the findings require independent validation.

All patients had node-negative disease on CT and PET/CT, and none had a history of other malignancies or had previously received chemotherapy or radiotherapy. At each of two time points, about 6 milliliters of peripheral venous blood were collected into EDTA tubes. PBMCs were isolated by Ficoll-Paque Plus density-gradient centrifugation. Samples were stored at -80°C immediately after collection until analysis. The CDR3 sequence holds 14 residues, the cysteine and phenylalanine included. CDR3 DNA is the only sequence kept; it has 42 bases, read in frame from the first base. V loses 8 bases at its end and J loses 3 bases; junction bases beyond the gene matches: 9. CDR1 and CDR2 were assigned from the germline V gene (reference sequence) as DFQATT and SNEGSKA.

This receptor was obtained from a donor of 50 years or more with non-small cell lung cancer. This sequence uses TRBV20-1 and TRBJ2-3; TRBD2 matches 9 bases in the middle. The sequenced sample was PBMCs, obtained before or after stereotactic body radiation therapy (not recorded which). At the DNA level, the sequence is TGCAGTCTCCAAGCGGGAGGAGTAACAGATACGCAGTATTTT. This is translated as CSLQAGGVTDTQYF.